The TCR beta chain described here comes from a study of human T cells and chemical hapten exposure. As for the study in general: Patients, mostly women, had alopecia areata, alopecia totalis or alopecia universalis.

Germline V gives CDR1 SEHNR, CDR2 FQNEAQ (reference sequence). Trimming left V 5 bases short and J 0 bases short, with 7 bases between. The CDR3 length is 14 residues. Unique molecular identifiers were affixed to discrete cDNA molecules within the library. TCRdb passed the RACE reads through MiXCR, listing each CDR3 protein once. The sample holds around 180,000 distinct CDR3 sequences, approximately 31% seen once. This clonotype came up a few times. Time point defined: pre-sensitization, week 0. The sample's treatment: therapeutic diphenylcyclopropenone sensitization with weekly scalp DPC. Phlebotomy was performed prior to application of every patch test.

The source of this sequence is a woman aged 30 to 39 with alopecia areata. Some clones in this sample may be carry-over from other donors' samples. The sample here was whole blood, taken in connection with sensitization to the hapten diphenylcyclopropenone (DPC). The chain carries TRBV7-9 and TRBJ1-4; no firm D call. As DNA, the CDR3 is TGTGCCAGCAGCCCAAGGGCAACTAATGAAAAACTGTTTTTT. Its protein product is CASSPRATNEKLFF.